This T cell receptor beta chain was sequenced in a study of early T cells in non-severe SARS-CoV-2 infection. In the study overall: The sequenced material was bulk RNA from unsorted whole blood, and its chains were unpaired. Whole-study results and caveats: Using VDJdb, the matching emphasized anti-spike CD8 responses while missing private and CD4 specificities.

The CDR3 runs 15 residues. CDR1 is SEHNR, CDR2 FQNEAQ, per germline (reference sequence). V lost 1 base, J lost 0 bases, and 2 bases stayed unmatched. In this sample, this clonotype turned up a few times. Its specificity is not known. Unique molecular identifiers were attached to individual cDNA molecules. TCRdb called the 5' RACE reads again in MiXCR, with one record for every CDR3 protein. Here the sample spans approximately 70,000 distinct CDR3 sequences, more than 10% being singletons. The V call is TRBV7-9, the J call TRBJ1-2; 7 nucleotides agree with TRBD1. Source material: whole blood. This TCR came from an adult who was a healthcare worker with PCR-confirmed SARS-CoV-2 infection or an uninfected control (not recorded which). CDR3 nucleotide sequence: TGTGCCAGCAGCTTAGTAGGGACAGCTAACTATGGCTACACCTTC. Residues: CASSLVGTANYGYTF.